One sample yielded the 26 T cell receptor beta chains listed below, sequenced in a study of blood T cell repertoires in COVID-19. Sequenced by immunoSEQ multiplex PCR; TCRdb stores in-frame clones only, minus some. The sample lists 200,000 to 250,000 clones, approximately 83% seen once, with roughly 1.3% in the top ten. The sequencing input was PBMCs or T cells enriched from blood (not recorded which). These receptors all stem from a woman aged 40 to 50 with acute COVID-19.

The chain couples TRBV12-3 or TRBV12-4 to TRBJ2-7; D unresolved. The V end was cut by 2 bases, the J end by 2 bases, with 7 bases between. The CDR3 totals 13 residues. The CDR3 DNA is TGTGCCAGCAGTTTAAGCTCACCCTACGAGCAGTACTTC. This codes for CASSLSSPYEQYF.

This rearrangement joins TRBV12-3 or TRBV12-4 to TRBJ2-7; D is ambiguous. Trimming took off 1 base at V and 6 bases at J, with 7 bases between the two ends. The CDR3 contains 12 residues. The CDR3 is CASSLVESEQYF. The CDR3 DNA is TGTGCCAGCAGTTTAGTCGAGAGCGAGCAGTACTTC.

The rearrangement joins TRBV19 to TRBJ2-1; D is ambiguous. The CDR3 runs to 17 residues. The germline CDR1 and CDR2 sequences are LNHDA and SQIVND (reference sequence). Trimming took off 4 bases at V and 4 bases at J, with 20 bases between the two ends. The CDR3 reads CASSTHLQATGYNEQFF. CDR3 nucleotide sequence: TGTGCCAGTAGTACCCACCTACAAGCGACGGGTTACAATGAGCAGTTCTTC.

Here the CDR3 reads CASSFGWDTEAFF. In DNA, the CDR3 is TGTGCCAGCAGTTTCGGGTGGGACACTGAAGCTTTCTTT. The J gene is TRBJ1-1, the V gene TRBV27; unclear D gene. V lost 3 bases and J lost 3, with 8 bases in between. CDR3 size: 13 residues. CDR1 MNHEY and CDR2 SMNVEV come from the germline V gene (reference sequence).

The genes are TRBV6-4 and TRBJ1-5; 9 bases are shared with TRBD1. CDR3 length equals 18 residues. CDR1 is MRHNA and CDR2 is SNTAGT in the germline V gene. J gave up 4 bases and V 4 bases, and 14 bases lay outside the gene matches. For the CDR3, the DNA is TGTGCCAGCAGTGTCGGGACAGGGAAGGAGTTTGAGAATCAGCCCCAGCATTTT. Protein product: CASSVGTGKEFENQPQHF.

This sequence joins TRBV5-1 and TRBJ2-5, with 12 bases identical to TRBD2. The V gene's germline CDR1 is SGHRS and CDR2 YFSETQ. V gave up 4 bases and J gave up 3 bases; unmatched junction bases: 1. This CDR3 contains 14 residues. The CDR3 spells CASSRLAGEETQYF. CDR3 DNA: TGCGCCAGCAGCCGACTAGCGGGGGAAGAGACCCAGTACTTC.

The genes are TRBV19 and TRBJ2-7, with 7 bases lining up with TRBD2. The CDR3 length is 13 residues. V lost 5 bases, J lost 7 bases, and 8 bases stayed unmatched. Germline V gene data show CDR1 as LNHDA and CDR2 as SQIVND (reference sequence). CDR3 sequence reads: CASSHAGVQEQYF. The CDR3 DNA sequence: TGTGCCAGTAGTCATGCGGGAGTGCAGGAGCAGTACTTC.

This clone occurred a few times. This chain uses TRBV5-1 with TRBJ2-7, with TRBD2 identical over 9 bases. Germline V gene data show CDR1 as SGHRS and CDR2 as YFSETQ. V lost 3 bases to trimming and J lost 4 bases; unmatched junction nucleotides: 5. The CDR3 length is 14 residues. The DNA of the CDR3 is TGCGCCAGCAGCTATAGCGGGAGCGCTTACGAGCAGTACTTC. Its translation: CASSYSGSAYEQYF.

The CDR3 protein is CASSRSGASSYNEQFF. The CDR3 bases are TGTGCCAGCAGCCGGAGCGGGGCTAGCTCCTACAATGAGCAGTTCTTC. The V call is TRBV11-1, the J call TRBJ2-1, with 7 bases lining up with TRBD2. The CDR3 is 16 residues long. Germline V lookup: CDR1 SGHAT, CDR2 FQDESV (reference sequence). Unmatched junction bases numbered 7, after V lost 5 bases and J lost 0 bases.

This clone was observed a few times. J is TRBJ1-2 and V is TRBV27; D is possibly TRBD1 (6 bases). Trimming shortened V by 5 bases and J by 2 bases, and 9 bases separated the two germline ends. This CDR3 is 13 amino acids long. Germline V gene lookup returns CDR1 MNHEY and CDR2 SMNVEV (reference sequence). CDR3 region: CASSSQGNYGYTF. The CDR3 DNA follows: TGTGCCAGCAGTAGTCAGGGGAACTATGGCTACACCTTC.

The chain joins TRBV5-4 to TRBJ2-1, with 7 nucleotides matching TRBD2. Per germline, CDR1 SGHNT and CDR2 YYREEE (reference sequence). This CDR3 has 17 amino acids. V was pared by 4 bases and J by 4 bases, with 14 bases of the junction left unmatched. CDR3 in DNA: TGTGCCAGCAGCAGAGTTCTCGCGGGGGACCAATACAATGAGCAGTTCTTC. It codes for CASSRVLAGDQYNEQFF. Variable domain in full (rest from reference TRBV5-4 and TRBJ2-1): ETGVTQSPTHLIKTRGQQVTLRCSSQSGHNTVSWYQQALGQGPQFIFQYYREEENGRGNFPPRFSGLQFPNYSSELNVNALELDDSALYLCASSRVLAGDQYNEQFFGPGTRLTVL.

The V gene is TRBV7-2, the J gene TRBJ2-3; 12 bases are shared with TRBD2. The CDR3 spans 21 residues. Germline values: CDR1 SGHTA, CDR2 FQGNSA. V gave up 0 bases and J gave up 2 bases; unmatched junction bases: 15. This CDR3 is CASSLAPTLTSSGGVTDTQYF. In DNA form, the CDR3 reads TGTGCCAGCAGCTTAGCCCCAACTCTAACTTCTAGCGGGGGGGTCACAGATACGCAGTATTTT.

V usage is TRBV7-2 and J usage is TRBJ1-2; tentative D call: TRBD1 (6 bases). The CDR3 sequence is 15 residues long. With 0 bases removed from V and 4 bases from J, the gap between germline ends came to 12 bases. Germline V gene sequence: CDR1 SGHTA, CDR2 FQGNSA. For the CDR3, the DNA is TGTGCCAGCAGCTTAGCGAAGACAGGAGGCTATGGCTACACCTTC. Its translation is CASSLAKTGGYGYTF. The entire variable domain, with the rest obtained from reference TRBV7-2 and TRBJ1-2, is as follows: GAGVSQSPSNKVTEKGKDVELRCDPISGHTALYWYRQSLGQGLEFLIYFQGNSAPDKSGLPSDRFSAERTGGSVSTLTIQRTQQEDSAVYLCASSLAKTGGYGYTFGSGTRLTVV.

There are a few counts of this clone. The chain uses TRBV7-7 and TRBJ2-2, with D possibly matching TRBD2 (6 bases). CDR1 is SSHAT and CDR2 is FNYEAQ in the germline V gene (reference sequence). This CDR3 region has 17 residues. V lost 5 bases to trimming and J lost 4 bases, with 20 bases between them. DNA of the CDR3: TGTGCCAGCAGCCCGGGTCGACTAGTTTCACGCACCGGGGAGCTGTTTTTT. This encodes CASSPGRLVSRTGELFF. Full variable domain (remainder filled in from reference TRBV7-7 and TRBJ2-2): GAGVSQSPRYKVTKRGQDVTLRCDPISSHATLYWYQQALGQGPEFLTYFNYEAQPDKSGLPSDRFSAERPEGSISTLTIQRTEQRDSAMYRCASSPGRLVSRTGELFFGEGSRLTVL.

The V gene is TRBV5-1, the J gene TRBJ1-6, with unresolved D. The V end was cut by 0 bases, the J end by 8 bases, with 9 bases between. The CDR3 is made up of 14 amino acids. From germline, CDR1 is SGHRS and CDR2 YFSETQ. The CDR3 nucleotides are TGCGCCAGCAGCTTGGGGCAGGTTGATTCACCCCTCCACTTT. Its translation is CASSLGQVDSPLHF.

The gene calls are TRBV4-2 and TRBJ1-4; D is possibly TRBD1 (5 bases). The CDR3 covers 16 residues. Deletions cut 1 base from V and 0 bases from J, with 9 bases between. Germline-derived CDR1 and CDR2 are LGHNA and YNFKEQ. CDR3 DNA: TGTGCCAGCAGCCAAGGGATGACAGCAACTAATGAAAAACTGTTTTTT. Its translation is CASSQGMTATNEKLFF.

Here the CDR3 reads CASSYGDFYEQYF. The CDR3 DNA reads TGTGCCAGCAGTTACGGGGACTTCTACGAGCAGTACTTC. This rearrangement joins TRBV6-5 to TRBJ2-7; D perhaps matches TRBD2 (6 bases). The CDR3 totals 13 residues. V was pared by 2 bases and J by 3 bases, with 8 bases between. Germline V CDR1 and CDR2: MNHEY, SVGAGI.

V and J are TRBV28 and TRBJ1-1; 9 bases map to TRBD1. In germline, CDR1 is MDHEN, CDR2 SYDVKM. V dropped 4 bases and J dropped 5; count of bases not matched to a gene: 8. This CDR3 has 15 residues. The CDR3 reads CASSSGGTGSTEAFF. CDR3 coding DNA: TGTGCCAGCAGTTCGGGGGGGACAGGGTCAACTGAAGCTTTCTTT.

The chain is built from TRBV30 and TRBJ2-5, with 12 bases that match TRBD1. CDR1 is GTSNPN and CDR2 is SVGIG in the germline V gene (reference sequence). The CDR3 spans 14 residues. CDR3 protein: CSVGTGGFQETQYF. The CDR3 DNA reads TGTTCGGTAGGGACAGGGGGCTTCCAAGAGACCCAGTACTTC.

The chain has TRBV28 and TRBJ2-3; TRBD2 matches 7 bases. From germline, CDR1 is MDHEN and CDR2 SYDVKM. J was trimmed by 14 bases and V by 6 bases; bases with no gene match: 11. CDR3 length: 12 residues. CDR3 bases: TGTGCCAGCAGCCAGGGACTAACCTCGGCGTATTTT. As protein: CASSQGLTSAYF.

The chain carries TRBV11-2 and TRBJ2-5, with 9 bases aligning to TRBD2. The CDR3 has 16 amino acids. CDR1 SGHAT and CDR2 FQNNGV come from the germline V gene. Trimming removed 1 base from V and 5 bases from J; junction bases left unmatched: 8. The CDR3 sequence is CASSLVSAGGLETQYF. In DNA form, the CDR3 reads TGTGCCAGCAGCTTAGTGTCGGCGGGGGGGTTGGAGACCCAGTACTTC.

This chain joins TRBV19 and TRBJ1-2, with 9 bases identical to TRBD1. V lost 3 bases and J lost 2; bases outside the gene matches: 4. Germline lookup yields CDR1 LNHDA and CDR2 SQIVND (reference sequence). The length of the CDR3 is 15 residues. CDR3 residues: CASSMHDRGNYGYTF. The CDR3 DNA reads as TGTGCCAGTAGTATGCATGACAGGGGGAACTATGGCTACACCTTC.

This chain links TRBV6-2 or TRBV6-3 with TRBJ2-7; the D gene is possibly TRBD1 (6 bases). Deletions cut 6 bases from V and 2 bases from J, with 14 bases between. The germline gives CDR1 MNHEY, CDR2 SVGEGT. The CDR3 length is 14 residues. CDR3 sequence: CASSHPGHPYEQYF. For the CDR3, the DNA is TGTGCCAGCAGCCACCCGGGACACCCCTACGAGCAGTACTTC.

The chain is built from TRBV16 and TRBJ2-7; D is unresolved. The V gene lost 1 base and the J gene lost 4 bases, with 8 bases spanning the gap. The CDR3 spans 13 residues. Germline CDR1 is KGHSY and CDR2 is FQNENV. The CDR3 spells CASSQYAHYEQYF. CDR3 bases: TGTGCCAGCAGCCAATATGCGCATTACGAGCAGTACTTC.

The chain has TRBV7-8 and TRBJ2-1; D may be TRBD2 (5 bases). The ends were cut back, 2 bases at V and 0 bases at J, with 8 bases in the middle. The CDR3 loop spans 15 amino acids. From germline, CDR1 is SGHVS and CDR2 FQNEAQ. The CDR3, as DNA: TGTGCCAGCAGCTTACGGGAAAGCTCCTACAATGAGCAGTTCTTC. Its protein is CASSLRESSYNEQFF.

The chain joins TRBV5-4 to TRBJ1-2; possible D gene TRBD1, 6 bases. CDR1 and CDR2 (germline): SGHNT, YYREEE (reference sequence). Trimming pared 7 bases from V and 3 bases from J, leaving 13 bases between. This CDR3 is 13 amino acids long. Here the CDR3 reads CASVVQGDYGYTF. DNA of the CDR3: TGTGCCAGCGTGGTACAGGGAGACTATGGCTACACCTTC.